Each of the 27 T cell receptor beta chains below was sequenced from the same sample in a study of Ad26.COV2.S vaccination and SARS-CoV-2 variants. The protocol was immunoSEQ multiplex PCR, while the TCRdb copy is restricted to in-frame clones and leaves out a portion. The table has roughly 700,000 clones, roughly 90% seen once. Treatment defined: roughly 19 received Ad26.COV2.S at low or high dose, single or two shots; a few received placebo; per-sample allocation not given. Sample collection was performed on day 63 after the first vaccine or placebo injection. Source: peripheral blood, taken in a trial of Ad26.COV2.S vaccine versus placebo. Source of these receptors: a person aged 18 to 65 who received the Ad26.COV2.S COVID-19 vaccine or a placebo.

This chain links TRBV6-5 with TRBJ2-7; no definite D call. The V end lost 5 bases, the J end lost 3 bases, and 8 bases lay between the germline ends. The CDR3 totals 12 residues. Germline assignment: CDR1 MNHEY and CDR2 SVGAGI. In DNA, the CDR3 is TGTGCCAGCAGTAGGGAACTCTACGAGCAGTACTTC. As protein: CASSRELYEQYF.

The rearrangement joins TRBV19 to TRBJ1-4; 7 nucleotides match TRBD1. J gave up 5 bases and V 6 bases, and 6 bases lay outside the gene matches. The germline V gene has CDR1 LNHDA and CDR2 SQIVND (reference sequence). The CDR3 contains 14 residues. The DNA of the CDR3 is TGTGCCAGTAGATCCGGGACAGTGAATGAAAAACTGTTTTTT. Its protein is CASRSGTVNEKLFF.

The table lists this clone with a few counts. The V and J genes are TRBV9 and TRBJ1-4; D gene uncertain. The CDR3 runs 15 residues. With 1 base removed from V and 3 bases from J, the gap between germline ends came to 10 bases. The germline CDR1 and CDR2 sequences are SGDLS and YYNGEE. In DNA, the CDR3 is TGTGCCAGCAGCGTAATGAGTCATCCTAATGAAAAACTGTTTTTT. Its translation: CASSVMSHPNEKLFF.

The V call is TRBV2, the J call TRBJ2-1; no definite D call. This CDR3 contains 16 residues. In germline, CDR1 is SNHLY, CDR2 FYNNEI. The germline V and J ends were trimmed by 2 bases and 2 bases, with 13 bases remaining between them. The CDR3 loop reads CASSEHLLGPYNEQFF. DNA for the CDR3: TGTGCCAGCAGTGAACACCTTCTCGGACCCTACAATGAGCAGTTCTTC.

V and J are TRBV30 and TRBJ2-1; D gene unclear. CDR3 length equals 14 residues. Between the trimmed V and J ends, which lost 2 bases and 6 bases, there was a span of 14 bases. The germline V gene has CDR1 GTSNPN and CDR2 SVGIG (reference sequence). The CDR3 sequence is CAWSRRPPFNEQFF. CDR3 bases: TGTGCCTGGAGTAGACGTCCGCCTTTCAATGAGCAGTTCTTC.

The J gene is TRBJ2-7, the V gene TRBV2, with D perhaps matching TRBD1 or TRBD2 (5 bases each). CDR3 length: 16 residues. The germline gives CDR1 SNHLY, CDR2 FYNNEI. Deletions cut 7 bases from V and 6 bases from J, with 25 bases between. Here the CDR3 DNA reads TGTGCCAGCAACCCTGACTATGGGACCCTGGCCTTCGAGCAGTACTTC. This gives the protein CASNPDYGTLAFEQYF.

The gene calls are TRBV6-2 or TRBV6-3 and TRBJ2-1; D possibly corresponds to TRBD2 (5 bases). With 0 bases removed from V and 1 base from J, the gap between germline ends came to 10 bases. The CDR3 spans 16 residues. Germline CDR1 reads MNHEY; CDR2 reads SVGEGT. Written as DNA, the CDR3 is TGTGCCAGCAGTTACTCTGGGGAGTCATCCTACAATGAGCAGTTCTTC. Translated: CASSYSGESSYNEQFF.

The CDR3 spells CASSSFSTANYGYTF. For the CDR3, the DNA is TGTGCCAGCAGCTCCTTCTCCACCGCCAACTATGGCTACACCTTC. V is TRBV13 and J is TRBJ1-2; D is ambiguous. V gave up 4 bases and J gave up 2 bases, with 14 bases separating them. CDR1 and CDR2 from the germline V gene are PRHDT and FYEKMQ (reference sequence). The CDR3 sequence is 15 residues long.

The CDR3 DNA sequence: TGTGCCACCGCCTTTGGCCGCCCCACCTTC. Its protein is CATAFGRPTF. This chain connects TRBV6-5 to TRBJ1-2; D remains unclear. V was pared by 10 bases and J by 13 bases, with 16 bases between. The CDR3 loop spans 10 amino acids. CDR1 and CDR2 (germline): MNHEY, SVGAGI.

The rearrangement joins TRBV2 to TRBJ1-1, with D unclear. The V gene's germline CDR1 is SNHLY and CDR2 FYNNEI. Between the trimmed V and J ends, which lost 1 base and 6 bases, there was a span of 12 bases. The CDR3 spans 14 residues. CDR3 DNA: TGTGCCAGCAGTGAAGGAATGAGGACTGCTGAAGCTTTCTTT. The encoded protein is CASSEGMRTAEAFF.

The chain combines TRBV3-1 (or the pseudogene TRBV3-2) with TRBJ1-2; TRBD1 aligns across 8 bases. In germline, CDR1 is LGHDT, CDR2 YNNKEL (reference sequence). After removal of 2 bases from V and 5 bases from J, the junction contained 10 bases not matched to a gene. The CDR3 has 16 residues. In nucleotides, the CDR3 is TGTGCCAGCAGCCAAAACGCGGCCTACAGGGGGTATGGCTACACCTTC. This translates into CASSQNAAYRGYGYTF.

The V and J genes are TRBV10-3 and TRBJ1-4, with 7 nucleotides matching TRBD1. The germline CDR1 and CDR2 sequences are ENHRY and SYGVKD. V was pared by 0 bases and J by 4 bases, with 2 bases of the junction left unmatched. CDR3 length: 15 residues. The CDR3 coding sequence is TGTGCCATCAGTGAGTCAGGGGGCCATAATGAAAAACTGTTTTTT. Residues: CAISESGGHNEKLFF.

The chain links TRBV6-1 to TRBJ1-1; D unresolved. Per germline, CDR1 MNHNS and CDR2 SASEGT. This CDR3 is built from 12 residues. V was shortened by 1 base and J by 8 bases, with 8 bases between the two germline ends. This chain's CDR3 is CASSEGRREAFF. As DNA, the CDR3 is TGTGCCAGCAGTGAAGGGCGTCGGGAAGCTTTCTTT.

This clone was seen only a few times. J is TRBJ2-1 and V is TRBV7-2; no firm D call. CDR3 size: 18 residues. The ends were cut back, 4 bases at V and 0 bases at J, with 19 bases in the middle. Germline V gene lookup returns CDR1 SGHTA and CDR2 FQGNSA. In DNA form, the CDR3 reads TGTGCCAGCAGCTCTCAAATGTCGACCCGAAGCTCCTACAATGAGCAGTTCTTC. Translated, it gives CASSSQMSTRSSYNEQFF.

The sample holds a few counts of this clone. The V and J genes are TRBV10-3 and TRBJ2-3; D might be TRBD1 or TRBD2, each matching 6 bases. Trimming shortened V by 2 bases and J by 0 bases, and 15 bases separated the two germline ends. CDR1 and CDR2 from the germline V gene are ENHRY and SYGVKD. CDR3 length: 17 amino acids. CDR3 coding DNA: TGTGCCATCAGTGAGCGGGGGCCAGGTTATAGCACAGATACGCAGTATTTT. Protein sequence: CAISERGPGYSTDTQYF.

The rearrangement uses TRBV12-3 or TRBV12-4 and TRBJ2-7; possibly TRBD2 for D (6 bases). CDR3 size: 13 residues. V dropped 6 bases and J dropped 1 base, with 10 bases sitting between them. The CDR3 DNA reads TGTGCCAGCAGATTGAGCGGGTCCTACGAGCAGTACTTC. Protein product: CASRLSGSYEQYF.

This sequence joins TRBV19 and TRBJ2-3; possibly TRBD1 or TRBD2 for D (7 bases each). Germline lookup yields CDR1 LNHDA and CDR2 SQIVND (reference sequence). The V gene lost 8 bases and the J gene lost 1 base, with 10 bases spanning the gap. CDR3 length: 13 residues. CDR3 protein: CASGRGRTDTQYF. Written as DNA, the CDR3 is TGTGCCAGTGGGAGGGGGCGCACAGATACGCAGTATTTT.

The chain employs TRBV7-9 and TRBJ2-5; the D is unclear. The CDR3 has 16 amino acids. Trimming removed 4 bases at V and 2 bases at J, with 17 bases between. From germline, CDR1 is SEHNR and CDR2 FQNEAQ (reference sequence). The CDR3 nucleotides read TGTGCCAGCAGCTCTCCAGTGGTAGTAACTCAAGAGACCCAGTACTTC. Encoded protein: CASSSPVVVTQETQYF.

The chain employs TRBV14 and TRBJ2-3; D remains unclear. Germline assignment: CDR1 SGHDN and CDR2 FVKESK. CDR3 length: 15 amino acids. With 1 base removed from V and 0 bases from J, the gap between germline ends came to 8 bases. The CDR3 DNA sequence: TGTGCCAGCAGCCAAGGGGCCCGCAGCACAGATACGCAGTATTTT. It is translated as CASSQGARSTDTQYF.

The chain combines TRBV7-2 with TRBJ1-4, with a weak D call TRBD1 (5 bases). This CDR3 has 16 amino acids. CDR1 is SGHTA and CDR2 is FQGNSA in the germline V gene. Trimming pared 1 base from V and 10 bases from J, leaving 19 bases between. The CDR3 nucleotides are TGTGCCAGCAGCTTAGGGGGGACGGCAGGGAGTGGAAAACTGTTTTTT. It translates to CASSLGGTAGSGKLFF.

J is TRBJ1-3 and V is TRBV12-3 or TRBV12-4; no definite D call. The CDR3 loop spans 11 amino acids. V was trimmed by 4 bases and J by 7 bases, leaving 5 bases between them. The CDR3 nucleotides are TGTGCCAGCAGTTCTCCCAACACCATATATTTT. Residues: CASSSPNTIYF.

The CDR3 DNA is TGTGCCAGCAGCCAAGGAGGGTACAGGGCGTTTTTT. Amino acid sequence: CASSQGGYRAFF. The gene calls are TRBV3-1 (or the pseudogene TRBV3-2) and TRBJ1-4; D perhaps matches TRBD1 (6 bases). Germline V CDR1 and CDR2: LGHDT, YNNKEL (reference sequence). The CDR3 length is 12 residues. Deletions cut 1 base from V and 16 bases from J, with 13 bases between.

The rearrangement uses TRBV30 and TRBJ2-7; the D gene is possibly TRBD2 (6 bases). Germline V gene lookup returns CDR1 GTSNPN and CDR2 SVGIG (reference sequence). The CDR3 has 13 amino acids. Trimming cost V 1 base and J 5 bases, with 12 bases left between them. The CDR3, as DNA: TGTGCCTGGAGTGATGGAGGGGTCCACGAGCAGTACTTC. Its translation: CAWSDGGVHEQYF. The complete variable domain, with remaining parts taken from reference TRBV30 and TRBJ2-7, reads SQTIHQWPATLVQPVGSPLSLECTVEGTSNPNLYWYRQAAGRGLQLLFYSVGIGQISSEVPQNLSASRPQDRQFILSSKKLLLSDSGFYLCAWSDGGVHEQYFGPGTRLTVT.

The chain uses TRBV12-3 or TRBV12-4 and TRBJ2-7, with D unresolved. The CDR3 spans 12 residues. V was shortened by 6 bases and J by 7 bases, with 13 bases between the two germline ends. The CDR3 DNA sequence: TGTGCCAGCAGACCTGCCGGTTTTGAGCAGTACTTC. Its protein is CASRPAGFEQYF.

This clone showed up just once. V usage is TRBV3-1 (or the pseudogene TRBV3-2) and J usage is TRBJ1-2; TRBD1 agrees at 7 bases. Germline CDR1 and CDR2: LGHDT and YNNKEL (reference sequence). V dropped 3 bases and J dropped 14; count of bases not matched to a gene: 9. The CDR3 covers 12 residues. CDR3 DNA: TGTGCCAGCAGCCAGGCCGGGACAGACGATACCTTC. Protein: CASSQAGTDDTF.

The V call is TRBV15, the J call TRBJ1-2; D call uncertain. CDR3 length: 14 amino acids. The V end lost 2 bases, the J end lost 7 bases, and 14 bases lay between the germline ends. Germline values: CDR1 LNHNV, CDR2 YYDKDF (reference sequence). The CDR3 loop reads CATSRSGSPSGYTF. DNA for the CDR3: TGTGCCACCAGCAGATCGGGGTCCCCAAGTGGCTACACCTTC.

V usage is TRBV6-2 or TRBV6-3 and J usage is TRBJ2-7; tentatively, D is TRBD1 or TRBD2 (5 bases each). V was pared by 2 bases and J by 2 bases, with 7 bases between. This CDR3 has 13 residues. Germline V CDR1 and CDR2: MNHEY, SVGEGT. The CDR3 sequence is CASSYPGPYEQYF. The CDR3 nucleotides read TGTGCCAGCAGTTACCCGGGGCCCTACGAGCAGTACTTC.